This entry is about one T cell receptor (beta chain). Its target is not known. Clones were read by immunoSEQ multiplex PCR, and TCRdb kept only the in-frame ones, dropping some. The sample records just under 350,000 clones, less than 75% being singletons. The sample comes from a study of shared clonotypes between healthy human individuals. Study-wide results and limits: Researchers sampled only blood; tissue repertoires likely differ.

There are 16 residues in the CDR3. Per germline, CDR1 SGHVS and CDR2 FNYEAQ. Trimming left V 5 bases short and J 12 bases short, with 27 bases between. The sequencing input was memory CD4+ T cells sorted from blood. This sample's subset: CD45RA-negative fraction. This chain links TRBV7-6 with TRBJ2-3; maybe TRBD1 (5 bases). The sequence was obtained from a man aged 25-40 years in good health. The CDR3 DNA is TGTGCCAGCAGCGTTGACGGCAGGACAAGGACCGTTCGACAGTATTTT. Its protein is CASSVDGRTRTVRQYF.